Sequencing of this T cell receptor (beta chain) was carried out in a study of blood T cells in healthy people across ages. At least ten counts were recorded for this clonotype. Between the trimmed V and J ends, which lost 4 bases and 0 bases, there was a span of 6 bases. This CDR3 contains 13 residues. Germline values: CDR1 MNHEY, CDR2 SVGAGI. Using a J-beta primer mix together with a sample-barcoded 5' primer, a second PCR was run for 7 to 11 cycles. TCRdb passed the 5' RACE reads through MiXCR, listing each CDR3 protein once. The sample consists of roughly 800,000 distinct CDR3 sequences, roughly 25% of them appearing once. The same sample was also used in a study of T cells of mothers and their children. That work adds: The whole RNA yield was converted to cDNA, around 1.5 ug per 15 ul.

This chain connects TRBV6-5 to TRBJ2-5; weak D call: TRBD1 (5 bases). This clonotype was obtained from a boy between 10 and 17 years old in good health. The sequencing input was blood. Here the CDR3 reads CASSSTDQETQYF. CDR3 DNA sequence: TGTGCCAGCAGTTCGACAGACCAAGAGACCCAGTACTTC.